This T cell receptor beta chain was documented in a study of technical replicates of blood from several donors. The assay was immunoSEQ multiplex PCR, and TCRdb's table has in-frame clones only and misses some. The data contain under 65,000 clones, about 94% of them singletons. The V end lost 0 bases, the J end lost 9 bases, and 15 bases lay between the germline ends. CDR1 and CDR2 (germline): LGHNT, FRNRAP. The CDR3 sequence is 16 residues long. This receptor was obtained from a human donor in good health. Some clones in this sample may be carry-over from other donors' samples. The sequenced sample was PBMCs. This chain joins TRBV12-5 and TRBJ1-6; D gene uncertain. The CDR3 DNA sequence: TGTGCTAGTGGTTTGGTAGCGGGAGGCGGTTCTTCACCCCTCCACTTT. It yields the protein CASGLVAGGGSSPLHF.